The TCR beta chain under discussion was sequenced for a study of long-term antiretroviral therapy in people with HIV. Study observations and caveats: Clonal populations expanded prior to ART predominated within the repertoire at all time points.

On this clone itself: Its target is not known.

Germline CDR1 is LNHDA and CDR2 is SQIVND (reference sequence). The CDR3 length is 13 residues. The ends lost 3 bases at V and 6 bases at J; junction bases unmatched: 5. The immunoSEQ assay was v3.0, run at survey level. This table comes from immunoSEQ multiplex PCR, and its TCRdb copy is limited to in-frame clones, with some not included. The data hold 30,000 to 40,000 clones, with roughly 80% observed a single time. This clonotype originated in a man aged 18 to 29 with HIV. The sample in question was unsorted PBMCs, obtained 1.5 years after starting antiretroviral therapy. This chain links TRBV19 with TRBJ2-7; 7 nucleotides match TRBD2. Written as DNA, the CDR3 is TGTGCCAGTAGTATGGGGGGGATCGGCGAGCAGTACTTC. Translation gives CASSMGGIGEQYF.